What follows is one TCR beta chain and its context. Its antigen remains unidentified. Purities over 95% were achieved in all sorted populations. The data are from a study of beta chain features in type 1 diabetes. Across the whole study: Over all samples combined, 90 million to 140 million sorted cells were examined. Broader study findings: Reduced insertions and increased deletions marked VDJ junctions in type 1 diabetes patients. Resolution of whether HLA type affects TCRB rearrangement was not achieved here. Type 1 diabetes patients had TCRB CDR3s that were shorter (moderately but significantly so) in all four CD4+ subsets.

What was sequenced were expressed TCRB transcripts, since all of the isolated RNA had been reverse transcribed. Profiled with immunoSEQ multiplex PCR; TCRdb holds only in-frame clones, not every one. The data contain 95,000 to 150,000 clones, around 15% of them seen just once; the ten biggest clones take up 2% to 3%. This CDR3 is 15 amino acids long. After removal of 6 bases from V and 3 bases from J, the junction contained 11 bases not matched to a gene. Germline V gene data show CDR1 as SNHLY and CDR2 as FYNNEI. This sequence was found in a man younger than 35 with type 1 diabetes. Sequencing was done on a sample of central memory CD4+ T cells from blood. This chain uses TRBV2 with TRBJ2-7; 7 positions match TRBD1. Here the CDR3 DNA reads TGTGCCAGCAGGGTCGGACAGGACCTGAACTACGAGCAGTACTTC. Protein sequence: CASRVGQDLNYEQYF.